The 26 T cell receptor beta chains given below trace back to one sample, sequenced in a study of OX40 agonist ivuxolimab in advanced cancers. Repertoires were generated with immunoSEQ multiplex PCR, while TCRdb's copy carries only in-frame clones and drops some. The data hold roughly 70,000 clones, with 85% to 90% observed a single time. This material consisted of CD4+ or CD8+ T cells sorted from blood, taken in a trial of the OX40 agonist ivuxolimab. The receptors originated from an adult with an advanced solid tumor such as melanoma, head and neck, liver or kidney cancer.

This rearrangement joins TRBV28 to TRBJ2-7; no clear D gene. In germline, CDR1 is MDHEN, CDR2 SYDVKM. The CDR3 runs to 13 residues. The germline V and J ends were trimmed by 2 bases and 5 bases, with 10 bases remaining between them. CDR3 DNA sequence: TGTGCCAGCAGTTTAGAAAACCTAAACGAGCAGTACTTC. Encoded protein: CASSLENLNEQYF.

This clone was counted a few times. This chain connects TRBV4-2 to TRBJ1-5, with TRBD1 identical over 7 bases. J lost 7 bases, V lost 1 base, and 7 bases had no gene match. The CDR3 has 15 amino acids. CDR1 and CDR2 (germline): LGHNA, YNFKEQ. The CDR3 region is CASSQVEGAGQPQHF. CDR3 bases: TGTGCCAGCAGCCAAGTGGAGGGGGCCGGGCAGCCCCAGCATTTT.

The rearrangement links TRBV19 to TRBJ1-5; D is unclear. Germline V gene lookup returns CDR1 LNHDA and CDR2 SQIVND (reference sequence). The length of the CDR3 is 15 residues. V was shortened by 1 base and J by 1 base, with 8 bases between the two germline ends. DNA for the CDR3: TGTGCCAGTAGTATAGGCCTTGGGAGCAATCAGCCCCAGCATTTT. It specifies CASSIGLGSNQPQHF.

This clone was seen only once. The chain combines TRBV7-9 with TRBJ1-4; D remains ambiguous. Germline CDR1 is SEHNR and CDR2 is FQNEAQ (reference sequence). Trimming left V 1 base short and J 7 bases short, with 7 bases between. The CDR3 runs 13 residues. The CDR3 protein is CASSLVTSEKLFF. The CDR3 DNA follows: TGTGCCAGCAGCTTAGTAACAAGTGAAAAACTGTTTTTT.

The chain carries TRBV6-1 and TRBJ1-2; TRBD1 might be the D (5 bases). The V end lost 5 bases, the J end lost 4 bases, and 17 bases lay between the germline ends. Germline V gene lookup returns CDR1 MNHNS and CDR2 SASEGT. This CDR3 is 15 amino acids long. The CDR3 region is CASSPRRVPSYGYTF. Here the CDR3 DNA reads TGTGCCAGCAGTCCCCGCAGGGTCCCATCCTATGGCTACACCTTC.

This chain uses TRBV5-4 with TRBJ2-2; the D gene is possibly TRBD1 (5 bases). The V end was cut by 4 bases, the J end by 7 bases, with 17 bases between. The CDR3 runs 15 residues. In germline, CDR1 is SGHNT, CDR2 YYREEE (reference sequence). CDR3 in DNA: TGTGCCAGCAGCCGTTTGCCTGGGGCAGGCGGGGAGCTGTTTTTT. Encoded protein: CASSRLPGAGGELFF.

The J gene is TRBJ1-5, the V gene TRBV7-9; tentatively, D is TRBD1 (6 bases). Per the germline V gene, CDR1 is SEHNR and CDR2 is FQNEAQ (reference sequence). This CDR3 region has 17 residues. Trimming stripped 4 bases from V and 5 bases from J, with 21 bases between. This CDR3 is CASSSTRDLRGDQPQHF. As DNA, the CDR3 is TGTGCCAGCAGCTCAACACGAGACCTCAGGGGTGATCAGCCCCAGCATTTT.

This chain joins TRBV27 and TRBJ2-7, with 8 bases fitting TRBD2. Trimming cost V 6 bases and J 1 base; bases outside gene matches: 8. The germline gives CDR1 MNHEY, CDR2 SMNVEV (reference sequence). The CDR3 is 15 amino acids. The CDR3 spells CASRAGAGASYEQYF. As DNA, the CDR3 is TGTGCCAGCAGGGCCGGAGCGGGAGCTTCCTACGAGCAGTACTTC.

V is TRBV9 and J is TRBJ2-3; possible D gene TRBD2, 5 bases. The CDR3 is 14 amino acids. The V end was cut by 3 bases, the J end by 2 bases, with 10 bases between. Germline V gene lookup returns CDR1 SGDLS and CDR2 YYNGEE. CDR3 coding DNA: TGTGCCAGCAGCGCGGAGCGGTCCACAGATACGCAGTATTTT. This gives the protein CASSAERSTDTQYF.

The gene calls are TRBV7-8 and TRBJ2-1; 10 bases fit TRBD2. Unmatched junction bases numbered 2, after V lost 3 bases and J lost 6 bases. The CDR3 runs to 14 residues. Germline V gene sequence: CDR1 SGHVS, CDR2 FQNEAQ. The CDR3 loop is CASSFRLAGNEQFF. The CDR3 DNA reads as TGTGCCAGCAGCTTTCGACTAGCGGGCAATGAGCAGTTCTTC.

This chain joins TRBV10-1 and TRBJ2-7; 7 bases are a match to TRBD1. The germline CDR1 and CDR2 sequences are WNHNN and SYGVQD (reference sequence). The junction had 5 bases not matched to a gene; V was cut back by 2 bases and J by 4 bases. The CDR3 totals 14 residues. CDR3: CASSEGTALYEQYF. The CDR3, as DNA: TGCGCCAGCAGTGAGGGGACAGCTCTATACGAGCAGTACTTC.

The CDR3 DNA is TGCAGCGTTGATAGAGGAGGCATGAACACTGAAGCTTTCTTT. Translating it yields CSVDRGGMNTEAFF. The chain couples TRBV29-1 to TRBJ1-1; no reliable D call. V lost 3 bases and J 0 bases, leaving 11 bases between the germline ends. Germline loops: CDR1 SQVTM, CDR2 ANQGSEA. The CDR3 is made up of 14 amino acids.

The rearrangement uses TRBV4-1 and TRBJ2-1; D is ambiguous. Germline V gene lookup returns CDR1 MGHRA and CDR2 YSYEKL. This CDR3 contains 14 residues. V lost 0 bases, J lost 8 bases, and 11 bases lay in between. CDR3 DNA: TGCGCCAGCAGCCAAGATCCCACTATGGATGAGCAGTTCTTC. This encodes CASSQDPTMDEQFF.

This clone was seen a single time. The chain combines TRBV13 with TRBJ2-5; D is possibly TRBD1 or TRBD2 (5 bases each). The CDR3 has 15 residues. V dropped 3 bases and J dropped 2 bases, with 13 bases sitting between them. Germline loops: CDR1 PRHDT, CDR2 FYEKMQ (reference sequence). CDR3 sequence (DNA): TGTGCCAGCAGCTTCCTGGGGGACGGGCAAGAGACCCAGTACTTC. This encodes CASSFLGDGQETQYF.

The V gene is TRBV9, the J gene TRBJ2-7; 9 nucleotides match TRBD1. V lost 3 bases to trimming and J lost 7 bases; unmatched junction nucleotides: 11. Germline CDR1 is SGDLS and CDR2 is YYNGEE. The CDR3 extends over 15 amino acids. Written as DNA, the CDR3 is TGTGCCAGCAGCGGGGGACAGGGAGGGGTTGGTGAGCAGTACTTC. It is translated as CASSGGQGGVGEQYF.

The V call is TRBV6-6, the J call TRBJ2-7; no reliable D call. Between the trimmed V and J ends, which lost 2 bases and 0 bases, there was a span of 5 bases. This CDR3 is built from 13 residues. Per the germline V gene, CDR1 is MNHNY and CDR2 is SVGAGI (reference sequence). CDR3 amino acids: CASSYENSYEQYF. CDR3 coding DNA: TGTGCCAGCAGTTACGAAAACTCCTACGAGCAGTACTTC.

V usage is TRBV2 and J usage is TRBJ1-2; the D gene is possibly TRBD1 (5 bases). This CDR3 region has 15 residues. Germline-derived CDR1 and CDR2 are SNHLY and FYNNEI. V lost 3 bases to trimming and J lost 0 bases, with 11 bases between them. The CDR3 loop reads CASSDMQGSNYGYTF. The DNA of the CDR3 is TGTGCCAGCAGTGACATGCAGGGCTCTAACTATGGCTACACCTTC.

The gene calls are TRBV7-9 and TRBJ2-7; TRBD2 agrees at 12 bases. The germline gives CDR1 SEHNR, CDR2 FQNEAQ (reference sequence). The J segment lost 4 bases and the V segment lost 5 bases, leaving 3 bases of the junction unmatched. The CDR3 totals 14 residues. In DNA form, the CDR3 reads TGTGCCAGCAGCGCCGGGACTAGCGGGTACGAGCAGTACTTC. Translation: CASSAGTSGYEQYF.

For the CDR3, the DNA is TGCAGCGTTGAGAACTTAGCGGGGAGATCGGACAATGAGCAGTTCTTC. Translating it yields CSVENLAGRSDNEQFF. The rearrangement links TRBV29-1 to TRBJ2-1, with 8 positions matching TRBD2. CDR1 is SQVTM, CDR2 ANQGSEA, per germline. V dropped 3 bases and J dropped 5; count of bases not matched to a gene: 12. This CDR3 spans 16 amino acids.

The CDR3 reads CASSRPGVWNTEAFF. The CDR3 coding sequence is TGTGCCAGCAGCCGCCCCGGGGTTTGGAACACTGAAGCTTTCTTT. The chain recombines TRBV27 with TRBJ1-1; D gene unclear. Per germline, CDR1 MNHEY and CDR2 SMNVEV (reference sequence). The CDR3 contains 15 residues. V lost 6 bases, J lost 1 base, and 15 bases lay in between.

This chain joins TRBV27 and TRBJ1-2; 9 bases are shared with TRBD1. CDR1 and CDR2 (germline): MNHEY, SMNVEV (reference sequence). The CDR3 has 16 amino acids. V gave up 6 bases and J gave up 3 bases; unmatched junction bases: 11. The CDR3 nucleotides are TGTGCCAGCAGCCCGCTACAGGGGGCGAGGGACTATGGCTACACCTTC. Protein: CASSPLQGARDYGYTF.

Concerning this clone itself: The sample has other DNA sequences that encode this CDR3 too. This chain connects TRBV9 to TRBJ2-7; tentative D call: TRBD1 (5 bases). Germline CDR1 SGDLS, CDR2 YYNGEE. This CDR3 contains 14 residues. V was cut by 0 bases and J by 0 bases, with 7 bases left in between. Here the CDR3 reads CASSVGGSSYEQYF. CDR3 nucleotides: TGTGCCAGCAGCGTAGGGGGCAGCTCCTACGAGCAGTACTTC.

V is TRBV6-5 and J is TRBJ2-3, with 8 positions matching TRBD1. The CDR3 is 15 residues long. V was pared by 0 bases and J by 5 bases, with 4 bases of the junction left unmatched. Germline CDR1 and CDR2: MNHEY and SVGAGI. Here the CDR3 DNA reads TGTGCCAGCAGTTACTCGCCAGGGGGCAGAGATACGCAGTATTTT. It is translated as CASSYSPGGRDTQYF.

The chain recombines TRBV27 with TRBJ2-1, with D perhaps matching TRBD2 (6 bases). The CDR3 runs to 15 residues. Looked up from germline, CDR1 is MNHEY and CDR2 is SMNVEV (reference sequence). V was shortened by 1 base and J by 5 bases, with 12 bases between the two germline ends. In DNA, the CDR3 is TGTGCCAGCAGTTTATTTTCGGGAGTCCACAATGAGCAGTTCTTC. This gives the protein CASSLFSGVHNEQFF.

The genes are TRBV30 and TRBJ2-7; the match to TRBD1 covers 7 bases. With V trimmed by 0 bases and J by 6 bases, 8 bases remained unmatched. Germline-derived CDR1 and CDR2 are GTSNPN and SVGIG (reference sequence). This CDR3 has 14 amino acids. CDR3 DNA sequence: TGTGCCTGGAGTGTCCGGACAGGAGCGTCCGAGCAGTACTTC. Its translation: CAWSVRTGASEQYF. Looking up the rest from reference TRBV30 and TRBJ2-7 gives the full variable domain: SQTIHQWPATLVQPVGSPLSLECTVEGTSNPNLYWYRQAAGRGLQLLFYSVGIGQISSEVPQNLSASRPQDRQFILSSKKLLLSDSGFYLCAWSVRTGASEQYFGPGTRLTVT.

The chain has TRBV18 and TRBJ2-3; 9 positions agree with TRBD2. This CDR3 region has 17 residues. The V gene end was trimmed by 4 bases and the J gene end by 1 base; junction bases not matched to a gene: 9. Germline CDR1 and CDR2: KGHSH and LQKENI. The CDR3 sequence: CASSLETSGWGTDTQYF. Written as DNA, the CDR3 is TGTGCCAGCTCACTGGAAACTAGCGGGTGGGGCACAGATACGCAGTATTTT. The full variable domain, with the rest looked up from reference TRBV18 and TRBJ2-3, is NAGVMQNPRHLVRRRGQEARLRCSPMKGHSHVYWYRQLPEEGLKFMVYLQKENIIDESGMPKERFSAEFPKEGPSILRIQQVVRGDSAAYFCASSLETSGWGTDTQYFGPGTRLTVL.